One sample yielded the 5 T cell receptor beta chains listed below, sequenced in a study of cytomegalovirus exposure and HLA in healthy donors. In the PCR, 60 Vbeta and 13 Jbeta primers were used. Sequencing was performed with immunoSEQ multiplex PCR; in TCRdb, only in-frame clones are kept and a portion is missing. The table has roughly 120,000 clones, approximately 80% seen once; the top ten hold 1.5% to 2%. Sequencing was done on a sample of PBMCs. The receptor source for this set is a middle-aged man in good health and CMV-seronegative.

The chain has TRBV27 and TRBJ2-1; D perhaps matches TRBD1 (5 bases). This CDR3 has 16 residues. V was shortened by 3 bases and J by 0 bases, with 12 bases between the two germline ends. Germline V gene lookup returns CDR1 MNHEY and CDR2 SMNVEV (reference sequence). The CDR3 DNA reads as TGTGCCAGCAGTTTGACAGCACTTAGCTCCTACAATGAGCAGTTCTTC. Amino acid sequence: CASSLTALSSYNEQFF.

The genes are TRBV19 and TRBJ1-1, with TRBD1 matching over 8 bases. J gave up 3 bases and V 7 bases, and 10 bases lay outside the gene matches. The CDR3 loop spans 15 amino acids. Germline V gives CDR1 LNHDA, CDR2 SQIVND (reference sequence). CDR3 bases: TGTGCCAGTACCGACACAGGGGGTGGGTACACTGAAGCTTTCTTT. Translated, it gives CASTDTGGGYTEAFF.

The genes are TRBV30 and TRBJ2-1; D not resolved. This CDR3 has 11 amino acids. V lost 1 base to trimming and J lost 9 bases, with 7 bases between them. The V gene's germline CDR1 is GTSNPN and CDR2 SVGIG (reference sequence). The CDR3, as DNA: TGTGCCTGGAGTGCTGGCGGTGAGCAGTTCTTC. This encodes CAWSAGGEQFF.

The chain recombines TRBV7-8 with TRBJ2-3, with D possibly TRBD2 on 5 matching bases. Germline loops: CDR1 SGHVS, CDR2 FQNEAQ. The CDR3 is 16 residues long. Trimming removed 2 bases at V and 0 bases at J, with 12 bases between. CDR3 sequence reads: CASSLSSRTSTDTQYF. The CDR3 DNA reads TGTGCCAGCAGCTTATCATCCAGGACTAGCACAGATACGCAGTATTTT.

The gene calls are TRBV27 and TRBJ1-6, with TRBD1 identical over 9 bases. The CDR3 runs to 15 residues. The trim removed 6 bases at V and 6 bases at J, leaving 6 bases unmatched. Germline V gene lookup returns CDR1 MNHEY and CDR2 SMNVEV (reference sequence). The DNA for the CDR3 is TGTGCCAGCAGGACCCAGGACAGGGGTAATTCACCCCTCCACTTT. This translates into CASRTQDRGNSPLHF.